This section outlines one TCR beta chain sequence together with its context. Authors' methods: For nucleated cells, counts were estimated from reference gene primer amplification. Assay: immunoSEQ multiplex PCR; the TCRdb copy retains only in-frame clones and omits some. Clonal size and the V and J genes are those of that table, whereas D and trimming came from the DNA. The table includes 210,000 or so clones, roughly nine tenths detected once. The record originates from a study of blood T cell repertoires in COVID-19. Study as a whole: Recovered status applied to Cohort 3 donors who had two consecutive negative PCRs. It also applied to those with clearance or with symptom resolution. Material from acute and convalescent COVID-19 was sourced from the United States, Italy and Spain.

Enrolled through a virtual design, the participants were between about 18 and 89 years of age and came from some 26 US areas. CDR1 and CDR2 (germline): DFQATT, SNEGSKA (reference sequence). This CDR3 has 10 residues. The trim removed 5 bases at V and 9 bases at J, leaving 4 bases unmatched. This TCR was recovered from a woman aged 45 to 65 in a cohort exposed to, infected with or recovered from COVID-19 (not recorded which). This chain links TRBV20-1 with TRBJ2-7; TRBD2 agrees at 7 bases. The sequenced sample was PBMCs or T cells enriched from blood (not recorded which). The CDR3 reads CSAGGVRQYF. CDR3 bases: TGCAGTGCTGGGGGGGTGCGGCAGTACTTC.